Shown below are 21 T cell receptor beta chains from a single sample sequenced in a study of T cells after yellow fever vaccination. TCRdb reprocessed the 5' RACE reads via MiXCR and lists one record per CDR3 protein. The sample contains 12,000 to 15,000 distinct CDR3 sequences, more than 7% of which appear only once. Sample: PBMCs, either bulk or a sorted T-cell subset (CD4+, CD8+, memory, or dextramer-sorted; not recorded which), taken on the day of the yellow fever booster vaccination. Receptor source: a man aged 18 to 29 who received the YFV17D yellow fever vaccine.

This clonotype is medium-sized. The chain's CDR3 is CASSFGQVYSPLHF. The CDR3 coding sequence is TGTGCCAGCAGCTTCGGACAGGTCTATTCACCCCTCCACTTT. The V gene is TRBV5-8, the J gene TRBJ1-6; 7 bases map to TRBD1. The trim removed 2 bases at V and 8 bases at J, leaving 4 bases unmatched. The CDR3 is 14 amino acids. Germline-derived CDR1 and CDR2 are SGHTS and YDEGEE.

In its sample, this clonotype ranks as medium-sized (0.01 to 0.1%). V usage is TRBV12-3 or TRBV12-4 and J usage is TRBJ2-2, with a possible D match to TRBD2 (6 bases). The length of the CDR3 is 15 residues. The V and J ends lost 8 bases and 0 bases respectively, with 13 bases between them. The CDR3 region is CASCPLAPNTGELFF. DNA of the CDR3: TGTGCCAGCTGCCCCCTAGCGCCGAACACCGGGGAGCTGTTTTTT.

Relative to its sample, this clonotype is medium-sized. The rearrangement uses TRBV7-9 and TRBJ2-3, with 10 bases that match TRBD1. This CDR3 contains 18 residues. Germline CDR1 SEHNR, CDR2 FQNEAQ (reference sequence). V was clipped by 2 bases and J by 6 bases; unmatched bases: 14. CDR3 nucleotides: TGTGCCAGCAGCTTATACGGGACAGGGGTCGAATTTACGGATACGCAGTATTTT. It translates to CASSLYGTGVEFTDTQYF.

Ten or more counts support this clonotype. J is TRBJ1-4 and V is TRBV28; TRBD1 matches at 7 bases. The CDR3 spans 14 residues. Germline-derived CDR1 and CDR2 are MDHEN and SYDVKM. Unmatched junction bases numbered 2, after V lost 2 bases and J lost 5 bases. CDR3 protein: CASSLPQGNEKLFF. The CDR3, as DNA: TGTGCCAGCAGTTTACCACAGGGGAATGAAAAACTGTTTTTT.

The rearrangement joins TRBV5-1 to TRBJ2-1; possibly TRBD1 or TRBD2 for D (5 bases each). Deletions cut 5 bases from V and 5 bases from J, with 11 bases between. Per germline, CDR1 SGHRS and CDR2 YFSETQ. This CDR3 has 13 residues. The CDR3 is CASRPGPNNEQFF. The DNA for the CDR3 is TGCGCCAGCAGACCGGGGCCAAACAATGAGCAGTTCTTC.

By sample share, this clonotype is medium-sized (0.01 to 0.1%). The genes are TRBV6-4 and TRBJ2-2; D is unresolved. CDR1 MRHNA and CDR2 SNTAGT come from the germline V gene. CDR3 length equals 14 residues. Deletions cut 0 bases from V and 6 bases from J, with 8 bases between. The CDR3 DNA reads TGTGCCAGCAGTGACTCGAGAATGTCCGGGGAGCTGTTTTTT. Translating it yields CASSDSRMSGELFF.

This clonotype has only one observation. This chain joins TRBV4-2 and TRBJ2-3; TRBD2 agrees at 9 bases. CDR1 and CDR2 (germline): LGHNA, YNFKEQ. CDR3 length equals 15 residues. V dropped 3 bases and J dropped 3; count of bases not matched to a gene: 4. The CDR3: CASSQPTSGTDTQYF. CDR3 bases: TGTGCCAGCAGCCAGCCGACTAGCGGAACAGATACGCAGTATTTT.

The J gene is TRBJ2-3, the V gene TRBV12-3 or TRBV12-4; D perhaps matches TRBD1 (5 bases). There are 12 residues in the CDR3. The ends were cut back, 7 bases at V and 3 bases at J, with 8 bases in the middle. CDR3 in DNA: TGTGCCAGCAAAGGGGTAACAGATACGCAGTATTTT. Amino acids: CASKGVTDTQYF.

This clonotype showed up many times. CDR3 sequence reads: CASSSTGGITYEQYF. The DNA for the CDR3 is TGTGCCAGCAGTTCCACGGGGGGCATAACCTACGAGCAGTACTTC. V usage is TRBV28 and J usage is TRBJ2-7, with D perhaps matching TRBD2 (7 bases). The CDR3 runs to 15 residues. From germline, CDR1 is MDHEN and CDR2 SYDVKM. V lost 4 bases and J 2 bases, leaving 15 bases between the germline ends.

As regards this clonotype: Because it lacks the conserved phenylalanine or tryptophan at the end, this CDR3 is likely a read error. This chain joins TRBV7-2 and TRBJ1-2; D unresolved. CDR3 length equals 13 residues. Germline V gives CDR1 SGHTA, CDR2 FQGNSA. CDR3 sequence: CASILEPAYGYTL. The CDR3 bases are TGTGCCAGCATCTTAGAGCCAGCCTATGGCTACACCTTA.

This clonotype was counted ten times or more. The V call is TRBV19, the J call TRBJ1-5, with D unclear. This CDR3 is built from 15 residues. Between the trimmed V and J ends, which lost 1 base and 1 base, there was a span of 8 bases. The germline V gene has CDR1 LNHDA and CDR2 SQIVND (reference sequence). CDR3 DNA: TGTGCCAGTAGTATAGGGCATAGAAGCAATCAGCCCCAGCATTTT. Translated, it gives CASSIGHRSNQPQHF.

Ten or more counts support this clonotype. The chain has TRBV20-1 and TRBJ1-1; 7 nucleotides line up with TRBD1. This CDR3 contains 14 residues. The ends lost 0 bases at V and 6 bases at J; junction bases unmatched: 7. Germline V gives CDR1 DFQATT, CDR2 SNEGSKA (reference sequence). The CDR3 DNA reads TGCAGTGCTAGAGATGTCAGGGGGGTTTCTGAAGCTTTCTTT. This translates into CSARDVRGVSEAFF.

This clonotype was seen at least ten times. The chain joins TRBV13 to TRBJ2-1; the D gene is possibly TRBD1 (5 bases). Germline V gene data show CDR1 as PRHDT and CDR2 as FYEKMQ (reference sequence). Trimming took 5 bases from V and 4 from J, leaving 18 bases between them. The CDR3 length is 16 residues. CDR3 sequence (DNA): TGTGCCAGCAGCCTAGTGAAAAGCGACAGATACAATGAGCAGTTCTTC. Translation: CASSLVKSDRYNEQFF.

This clonotype was counted ten times or more. The chain couples TRBV4-2 to TRBJ2-7; D is uncertain. The CDR3 is made up of 15 amino acids. Looked up from germline, CDR1 is LGHNA and CDR2 is YNFKEQ. V shed 1 base and J shed 5 bases, with 15 bases lying between them. CDR3 amino acids: CASSQAASRSHEQYF. The CDR3 nucleotides are TGTGCCAGCAGCCAAGCTGCTTCGAGGTCTCACGAGCAGTACTTC.

This clonotype was counted at least ten times. J is TRBJ1-6 and V is TRBV4-3; possibly TRBD1 for D (5 bases). CDR1 and CDR2 from the germline V gene are LGHNA and YSLEER. The V end lost 1 base, the J end lost 7 bases, and 11 bases lay between the germline ends. The CDR3 is 15 residues long. The CDR3 region is CASSQVAGTNSPLHF. The CDR3, as DNA: TGCGCCAGCAGCCAAGTCGCAGGGACCAATTCACCCCTCCACTTT.

This clonotype was seen at least ten times. This chain connects TRBV7-2 to TRBJ2-1; 7 nucleotides line up with TRBD2. Unmatched junction bases numbered 8, after V lost 0 bases and J lost 9 bases. The length of the CDR3 is 15 residues. The germline CDR1 and CDR2 sequences are SGHTA and FQGNSA. DNA of the CDR3: TGTGCCAGCAGCTTAGCGAGGGCGGGCGGGGGTGAGCAGTTCTTC. Its protein product is CASSLARAGGGEQFF.

This clonotype showed up many times. The chain links TRBV18 to TRBJ1-5, with a possible D match to TRBD1 (5 bases). The CDR3 has 15 residues. V was cut by 3 bases and J by 7 bases, with 16 bases left in between. Germline V gives CDR1 KGHSH, CDR2 LQKENI. CDR3 residues: CASSPRPVEGQPQHF. CDR3 nucleotide sequence: TGTGCCAGCTCACCCCGTCCAGTCGAGGGGCAGCCCCAGCATTTT.

The chain couples TRBV20-1 to TRBJ1-4; 7 bases match TRBD1. This CDR3 has 13 residues. With 6 bases clipped from V and 8 bases from J, the junction kept 9 bases outside the gene matches. In germline, CDR1 is DFQATT, CDR2 SNEGSKA (reference sequence). This chain's CDR3 is CSAGPGGREKLFF. The DNA for the CDR3 is TGCAGTGCCGGGCCAGGGGGGCGAGAAAAACTGTTTTTT.

This clonotype was counted many times. J is TRBJ1-2 and V is TRBV4-1, with no clear D. V was trimmed by 1 base and J by 3 bases, leaving 12 bases between them. The CDR3 has 15 residues. CDR1 and CDR2 from the germline V gene are MGHRA and YSYEKL. The CDR3 loop reads CASSQVLGLDYGYTF. CDR3 nucleotides: TGCGCCAGCAGCCAAGTCCTGGGCTTAGACTATGGCTACACCTTC.

This clonotype was detected many times. CDR3: CAITQTSGGAGEQYF. CDR3 coding DNA: TGTGCCATCACCCAAACTAGCGGGGGGGCGGGGGAGCAGTACTTC. This chain connects TRBV10-3 to TRBJ2-7; 13 bases are a match to TRBD2. The CDR3 spans 15 residues. The trim removed 7 bases at V and 7 bases at J, leaving 10 bases unmatched. Germline loops: CDR1 ENHRY, CDR2 SYGVKD.

This clonotype was detected ten times or more. V gene TRBV12-3 or TRBV12-4 combines with J gene TRBJ1-6; no clear D. The CDR3 is 13 amino acids. Trimming left V 4 bases short and J 11 bases short, with 12 bases between. The DNA for the CDR3 is TGTGCCAGCAGTTATGGTGCTTTTACACCCCTCCACTTT. Translated: CASSYGAFTPLHF.